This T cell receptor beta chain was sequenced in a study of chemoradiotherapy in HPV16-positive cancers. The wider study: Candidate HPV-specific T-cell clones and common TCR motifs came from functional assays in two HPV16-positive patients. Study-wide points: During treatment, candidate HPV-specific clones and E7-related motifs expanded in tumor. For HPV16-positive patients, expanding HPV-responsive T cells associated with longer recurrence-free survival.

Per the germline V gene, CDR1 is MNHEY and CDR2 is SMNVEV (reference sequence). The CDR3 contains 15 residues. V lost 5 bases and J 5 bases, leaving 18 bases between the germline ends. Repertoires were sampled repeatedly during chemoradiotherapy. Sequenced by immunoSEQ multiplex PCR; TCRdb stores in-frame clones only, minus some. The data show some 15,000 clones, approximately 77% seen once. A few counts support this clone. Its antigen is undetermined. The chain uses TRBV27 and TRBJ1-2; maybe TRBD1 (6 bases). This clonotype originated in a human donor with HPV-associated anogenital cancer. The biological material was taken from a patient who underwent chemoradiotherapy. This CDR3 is CASSAYPGVGYGYTF. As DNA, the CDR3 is TGTGCCAGCAGTGCATACCCAGGGGTAGGGTATGGCTACACCTTC.